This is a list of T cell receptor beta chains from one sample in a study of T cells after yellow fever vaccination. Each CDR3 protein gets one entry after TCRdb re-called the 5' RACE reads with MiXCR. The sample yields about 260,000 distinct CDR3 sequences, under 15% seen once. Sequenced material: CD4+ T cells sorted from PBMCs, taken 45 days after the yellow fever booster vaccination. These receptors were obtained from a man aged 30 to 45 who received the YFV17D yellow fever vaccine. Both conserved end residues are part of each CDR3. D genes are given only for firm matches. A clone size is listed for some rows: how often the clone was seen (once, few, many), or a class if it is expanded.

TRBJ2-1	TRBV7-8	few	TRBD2	TGTGCCAGCAGCTTATTGTTTGTCGGGACTAGCGGGAACAATGAGCAGTTCTTC	CASSLLFVGTSGNNEQFF
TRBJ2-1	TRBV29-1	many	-	TGCAGCGTACAACGGCTCCCAAAAGGGAATGAGCAGTTCTTC	CSVQRLPKGNEQFF
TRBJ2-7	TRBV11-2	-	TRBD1	TGTGCCAGCAGCTCGACCGGTACCGGGACAGGGAAAATCTACGAGCAGTACTTC	CASSSTGTGTGKIYEQYF
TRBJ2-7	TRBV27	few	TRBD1	TGTGCCAGCAGTTCCCTGGACAGGGCGGAGCAGTACTTC	CASSSLDRAEQYF
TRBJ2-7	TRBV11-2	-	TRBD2	TGTGCCAGCAGTCTTAGCGGGGCCCTTTACTTC	CASSLSGALYF
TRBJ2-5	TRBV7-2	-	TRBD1	TGTGCCAGCAGGCGATCCGGGACAGGGTGCGAGACCCAGTACTTC	CASRRSGTGCETQYF
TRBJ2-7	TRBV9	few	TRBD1	TGTGCCAGCAGCGTCGGGACAGGGGATTTCGAGCAGTACTTC	CASSVGTGDFEQYF
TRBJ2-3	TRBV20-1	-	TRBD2	TGCAGTGCTCTAAGCAGCGGGAGCGCGAGCACAGATACGCAGTATTTT	CSALSSGSASTDTQYF
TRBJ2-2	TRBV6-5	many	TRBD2	TGTGCCAGCAGTTACCTCGGGACTAGCGGGACCGGGGAGCTGTTTTTT	CASSYLGTSGTGELFF
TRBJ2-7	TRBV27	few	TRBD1	TGTGCCAGCAGTATCCACAGGGGGTTTTCCTACGAGCAGTACTTC	CASSIHRGFSYEQYF
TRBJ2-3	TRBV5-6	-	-	TGTGCCAGCAGCTTGAGCCCCAACACAGATACGCAGTATTTT	CASSLSPNTDTQYF
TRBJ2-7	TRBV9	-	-	TGTGCCAGCAGCGTAGGGATGGCCTACTCCTACGAGCAGTACTTC	CASSVGMAYSYEQYF
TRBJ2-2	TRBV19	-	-	TGTGCCAGTAAGGGGACCCAAGGGTCCTGGGAGCTGTTTTTT	CASKGTQGSWELFF
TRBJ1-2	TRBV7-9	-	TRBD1	TGTGCCAGCAGCGCCTCAGGGGGCCGATTTTCCTATGGCTACACCTTC	CASSASGGRFSYGYTF
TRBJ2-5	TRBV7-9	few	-	TGTGCCGGGGGATCGGGGGTTCAAGAGACCCAGTACTTC	CAGGSGVQETQYF
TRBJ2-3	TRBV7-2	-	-	TGTGCCAGCGGGGTTTCTGTTCTCACAGATACGCAGTATTTT	CASGVSVLTDTQYF
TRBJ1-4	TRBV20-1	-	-	TGCAGTGCTAGTCGAGGGACGGATAATGAAAAACTGTTTTTT	CSASRGTDNEKLFF
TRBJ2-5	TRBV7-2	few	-	TGTGCCAGCAGCTTAGGCGGGAAGGGAAGAGAGACCCAGTACTTC	CASSLGGKGRETQYF
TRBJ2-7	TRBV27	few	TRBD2	TGTGCCAGCAGTCGGCGGGAGGGAACATACGAGCAGTACTTC	CASSRREGTYEQYF